The clone carrying this TCR beta chain has more than one count but fewer than ten. Its matching antigen is unknown. The sample originates from a study of response to subunit inactivated influenza vaccine. Overall study findings and caveats: Authors suggested each seasonal flu vaccination may recruit only limited numbers of new T cells.

TCRdb re-called the RT-PCR reads through MiXCR, storing one row per CDR3 protein. The sample contains about 500,000 distinct CDR3 sequences, 16% of which appear only once. This specimen was CD4+ T cells sorted from PBMCs, taken around 25 months after vaccination. This sequence was found in a man aged 45 to 70 who received an inactivated influenza vaccine.

The CDR3, as DNA: TGTGCCAGCAGTTACGCTGACGGGGGGACCCTCCACGAGCAGTACTTC. This codes for CASSYADGGTLHEQYF. V gene TRBV6-2 or TRBV6-3 combines with J gene TRBJ2-7, with 7 bases that match TRBD2. This CDR3 is 16 amino acids long. J gave up 5 bases and V 2 bases, and 12 bases lay outside the gene matches. Germline lookup yields CDR1 MNHEY and CDR2 SVGEGT.